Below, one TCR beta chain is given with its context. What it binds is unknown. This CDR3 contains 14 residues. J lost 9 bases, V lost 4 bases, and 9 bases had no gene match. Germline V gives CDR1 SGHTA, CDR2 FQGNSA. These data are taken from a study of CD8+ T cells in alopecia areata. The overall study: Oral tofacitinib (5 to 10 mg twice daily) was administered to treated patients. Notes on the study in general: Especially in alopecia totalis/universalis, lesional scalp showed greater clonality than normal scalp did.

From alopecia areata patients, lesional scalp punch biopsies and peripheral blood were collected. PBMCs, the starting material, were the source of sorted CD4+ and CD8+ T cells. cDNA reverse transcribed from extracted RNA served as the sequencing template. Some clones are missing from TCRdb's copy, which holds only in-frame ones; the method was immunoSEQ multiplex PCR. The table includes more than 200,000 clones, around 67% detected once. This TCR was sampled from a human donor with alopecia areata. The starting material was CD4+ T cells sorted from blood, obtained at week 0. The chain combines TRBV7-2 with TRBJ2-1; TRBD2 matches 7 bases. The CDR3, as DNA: TGTGCCAGCAGCTCGTCGTGGGGGGGACTTGAGCAGTTCTTC. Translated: CASSSSWGGLEQFF. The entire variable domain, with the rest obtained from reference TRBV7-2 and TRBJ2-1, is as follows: GAGVSQSPSNKVTEKGKDVELRCDPISGHTALYWYRQSLGQGLEFLIYFQGNSAPDKSGLPSDRFSAERTGGSVSTLTIQRTQQEDSAVYLCASSSSWGGLEQFFGPGTRLTVL.